This is a list of T cell receptor beta chains from one sample in a study of OX40 agonist ivuxolimab in advanced cancers. Data came from immunoSEQ multiplex PCR; TCRdb stores just in-frame clones and leaves some out. The table has 99,000 or so clones, roughly 93% seen once. Sequenced here: CD4+ or CD8+ T cells sorted from blood, sampled in a trial of the OX40 agonist ivuxolimab. The receptors here all came from an adult with an advanced solid tumor such as melanoma, head and neck, liver or kidney cancer. CDR3s include the opening cysteine and the closing phenylalanine or tryptophan. D genes are given only for firm matches. Only some rows state a clone size, as once, few, many or a class for expanded clones.

j_call,v_call,clone_size,d_call,cdr3_aa,cdr3_nt
TRBJ1-5,TRBV6-6,.,TRBD1,CASSKTGGEGQPQHF,TGTGCCAGCAGTAAGACAGGGGGAGAAGGTCAGCCCCAGCATTTT
TRBJ1-2,TRBV27,.,.,CASSRMRRETDGYTF,TGTGCCAGCAGCCGTATGCGGAGGGAAACAGATGGCTACACCTTC
TRBJ2-2,TRBV10-3,.,.,CAITGTQNTGELFF,TGTGCCATCACCGGGACACAGAACACCGGGGAGCTGTTTTTT
TRBJ2-1,TRBV5-1,.,TRBD2,CASSLLASGGAGEQFF,TGCGCCAGCAGCTTGCTGGCTAGCGGGGGGGCAGGAGAGCAGTTCTTC
TRBJ2-5,TRBV7-6,.,.,CASSLTHQETQYF,TGTGCCAGCAGCTTAACCCACCAAGAGACCCAGTACTTC
TRBJ1-4,TRBV28,.,.,CASSSSQGFEEKLFF,TGTGCCAGCAGTTCCTCCCAGGGTTTCGAGGAAAAACTGTTTTTT
TRBJ2-4,TRBV2,.,TRBD1,CASAGTGEDIQYF,TGTGCCAGCGCCGGGACAGGGGAGGACATTCAGTACTTC
TRBJ2-1,TRBV30,.,.,CAWNSGPRGGEQFF,TGTGCCTGGAACTCCGGACCTAGGGGCGGTGAGCAGTTCTTC
TRBJ2-1,TRBV6-1,.,.,CASSMRGLSYNEQFF,TGTGCCAGCAGTATGCGGGGTCTCTCCTACAATGAGCAGTTCTTC
TRBJ1-5,TRBV19,once,.,CASSISGNSNQPQHF,TGTGCCAGTAGTATTTCCGGAAATAGCAATCAGCCCCAGCATTTT
TRBJ2-1,TRBV6-6,.,.,CASSYSGLANEQFF,TGTGCCAGCAGTTACTCTGGGCTAGCTAATGAGCAGTTCTTC
TRBJ1-2,TRBV7-3,.,.,CASSSPGRDFDGYTF,TGTGCCAGCAGCTCCCCCGGCAGGGATTTCGATGGCTACACCTTC
TRBJ2-1,TRBV11-3,.,.,CASSLDRVAPYNEQFF,TGTGCCAGCAGCTTAGATCGAGTAGCCCCCTACAATGAGCAGTTCTTC
TRBJ1-1,TRBV20-1,.,.,CSHTSYTEAFF,TGCAGTCACACTTCCTACACTGAAGCTTTCTTT
TRBJ1-4,TRBV19,.,.,CASSIGTNEKLFF,TGTGCCAGTAGTATTGGAACTAATGAAAAACTGTTTTTT
TRBJ2-5,TRBV2,once,TRBD2,CASSEWGGQETQYF,TGTGCCAGCAGTGAGTGGGGGGGACAAGAGACCCAGTACTTC
TRBJ1-5,TRBV7-2,.,.,CASSLSSGYSNQPQHF,TGTGCCAGCAGCTTATCGTCAGGGTATAGCAATCAGCCCCAGCATTTT